The 22 T cell receptor beta chains listed next were all sequenced from one sample in a study of T cell responses to AZD1222 COVID-19 vaccine. TCRdb's copy holds only in-frame clones and misses some; the assay was immunoSEQ multiplex PCR. The data contain over 100,000 clones, 85% to 90% of them singletons. Sequenced material: peripheral blood, taken on day 0 of AZD1222 vaccination. Every receptor here comes from an adult in good health.

The V call is TRBV20-1, the J call TRBJ1-1; D uncertain. The CDR3 contains 13 residues. CDR1 and CDR2 from the germline V gene are DFQATT and SNEGSKA (reference sequence). V shed 3 bases and J shed 0 bases, with 8 bases lying between them. CDR3: CSASLSMNTEAFF. The CDR3 DNA follows: TGCAGTGCTAGTCTTAGCATGAACACTGAAGCTTTCTTT.

CDR3 amino acids: CASSQNLAGGQETQYF. The CDR3 DNA follows: TGTGCCAGCAGCCAAAATCTAGCGGGGGGGCAAGAGACCCAGTACTTC. This chain joins TRBV3-1 (or the pseudogene TRBV3-2) and TRBJ2-5; TRBD2 agrees at 12 bases. The CDR3 has 16 amino acids. Per germline, CDR1 LGHDT and CDR2 YNNKEL (reference sequence). With 2 bases clipped from V and 2 bases from J, the junction kept 3 bases outside the gene matches.

The chain uses TRBV2 and TRBJ1-5; 9 nucleotides line up with TRBD1. The V segment lost 7 bases and the J segment 2 bases; nucleotides outside the gene matches: 9. The CDR3 extends over 16 amino acids. Per the germline V gene, CDR1 is SNHLY and CDR2 is FYNNEI. The CDR3 reads CASTQTGGWGNQPQHF. The CDR3 DNA follows: TGTGCCAGCACTCAAACAGGGGGCTGGGGCAATCAGCCCCAGCATTTT. The full variable domain, with the rest looked up from reference TRBV2 and TRBJ1-5, is EPEVTQTPSHQVTQMGQEVILRCVPISNHLYFYWYRQILGQKVEFLVSFYNNEISEKSEIFDDQFSVERPDGSNFTLKIRSTKLEDSAMYFCASTQTGGWGNQPQHFGDGTRLSIL.

V is TRBV5-1 and J is TRBJ2-3; 8 bases are a match to TRBD1. Germline lookup yields CDR1 SGHRS and CDR2 YFSETQ. The V and J ends lost 0 bases and 6 bases, in that order; junction bases with no gene match: 6. The CDR3 sequence is 15 residues long. In nucleotides, the CDR3 is TGCGCCAGCAGCTTGGCCCCAGGGGGCTCGGATACGCAGTATTTT. Its translation: CASSLAPGGSDTQYF.

The chain recombines TRBV4-1 with TRBJ2-5; TRBD2 matches at 12 bases. Trimming removed 2 bases from V and 5 bases from J; junction bases left unmatched: 12. The CDR3 has 18 amino acids. Per the germline V gene, CDR1 is MGHRA and CDR2 is YSYEKL. CDR3 sequence (DNA): TGCGCCAGCAGCCAACCCACTAGCGGGGGGCCCCGGCGGGAGACCCAGTACTTC. Protein sequence: CASSQPTSGGPRRETQYF.

The chain has TRBV6-5 and TRBJ1-3, with unresolved D. The germline CDR1 and CDR2 sequences are MNHEY and SVGAGI. With 5 bases removed from V and 2 bases from J, the gap between germline ends came to 10 bases. The CDR3 is made up of 14 amino acids. In nucleotides, the CDR3 is TGTGCCAGCAGTCCCGACGGACCTGGAAACACCATATATTTT. Protein product: CASSPDGPGNTIYF.

The chain couples TRBV6-5 to TRBJ1-5, with D tentatively TRBD1 (6 bases). CDR3 size: 15 residues. Deletions cut 4 bases from V and 5 bases from J, with 15 bases between. From germline, CDR1 is MNHEY and CDR2 SVGAGI. CDR3 in DNA: TGTGCCAGCAGTTCGACCGGGGGCCCGGATCAGCCCCAGCATTTT. This gives the protein CASSSTGGPDQPQHF.

J is TRBJ1-1 and V is TRBV12-3 or TRBV12-4; 7 nucleotides line up with TRBD1. V trimming: 6 bases; J trimming: 7 bases; junction bases outside the gene matches: 8. The CDR3 is 13 residues long. The CDR3 sequence: CASSNQGVFEAFF. CDR3 sequence (DNA): TGTGCCAGCAGCAATCAGGGGGTTTTTGAAGCTTTCTTT.

This clone has a single count. The chain links TRBV5-1 to TRBJ1-6; tentatively, D is TRBD1 (6 bases). CDR1 SGHRS and CDR2 YFSETQ come from the germline V gene. This CDR3 is 14 amino acids long. Trimming left V 2 bases short and J 8 bases short, with 11 bases between. This CDR3 is CASSLGGWDSPLHF. The CDR3 DNA reads as TGCGCCAGCAGCTTAGGGGGGTGGGATTCACCCCTCCACTTT.

The chain has TRBV5-1 and TRBJ2-1, with 7 bases lining up with TRBD1. The CDR3 spans 15 residues. The trim removed 2 bases at V and 0 bases at J, leaving 2 bases unmatched. Per germline, CDR1 SGHRS and CDR2 YFSETQ. As DNA, the CDR3 is TGCGCCAGCAGCTTAGGACAGGTCTCCTACAATGAGCAGTTCTTC. As protein: CASSLGQVSYNEQFF.

The chain recombines TRBV5-4 with TRBJ1-2; D is uncertain. V was trimmed by 2 bases and J by 7 bases, leaving 12 bases between them. CDR1 is SGHNT, CDR2 YYREEE, per germline (reference sequence). The length of the CDR3 is 13 residues. The CDR3 region has the DNA TGTGCCAGCAGCTTAACCAACATCCGTGGCTACACCTTC. As protein: CASSLTNIRGYTF. The full variable domain, in which reference TRBV5-4 and TRBJ1-2 provide the parts outside the CDR3, is ETGVTQSPTHLIKTRGQQVTLRCSSQSGHNTVSWYQQALGQGPQFIFQYYREEENGRGNFPPRFSGLQFPNYSSELNVNALELDDSALYLCASSLTNIRGYTFGSGTRLTVV.

This clone appeared a few times. The J gene is TRBJ2-4, the V gene TRBV30; 7 bases fit TRBD2. J was trimmed by 3 bases and V by 5 bases; bases with no gene match: 4. Germline values: CDR1 GTSNPN, CDR2 SVGIG (reference sequence). The CDR3 loop spans 13 amino acids. CDR3 sequence: CAWGGGDKNIQYF. The DNA for the CDR3 is TGTGCCTGGGGGGGAGGGGACAAAAACATTCAGTACTTC.

The chain employs TRBV7-9 and TRBJ2-1, with 8 bases aligning to TRBD2. J gave up 7 bases and V 3 bases, and 5 bases lay outside the gene matches. Germline CDR1 is SEHNR and CDR2 is FQNEAQ (reference sequence). The CDR3 is made up of 14 amino acids. In DNA form, the CDR3 reads TGTGCCAGCAGCTTGATAAAGCGGGAGAATGAGCAGTTCTTC. Protein product: CASSLIKRENEQFF.

There are a few counts of this clone. The rearrangement links TRBV20-1 to TRBJ1-4; no clear D gene. Germline values: CDR1 DFQATT, CDR2 SNEGSKA (reference sequence). The CDR3 sequence is 11 residues long. Trimming removed 2 bases from V and 5 bases from J, with 3 bases in between. DNA for the CDR3: TGCAGTGCTAGACAGAATGAAAAACTGTTTTTT. Protein sequence: CSARQNEKLFF.

This clone was recorded only once. V and J are TRBV9 and TRBJ2-7; TRBD1 matches 10 bases. CDR3 length: 13 residues. Trimming at V came to 2 bases and at J to 6 bases, leaving 2 bases not matched to a gene. Per germline, CDR1 SGDLS and CDR2 YYNGEE. The CDR3 sequence is CASSVGQGSEQYF. The CDR3, as DNA: TGTGCCAGCAGCGTGGGACAGGGGAGCGAGCAGTACTTC. Looking up the rest from reference TRBV9 and TRBJ2-7 gives the full variable domain: DSGVTQTPKHLITATGQRVTLRCSPRSGDLSVYWYQQSLDQGLQFLIQYYNGEERAKGNILERFSAQQFPDLHSELNLSSLELGDSALYFCASSVGQGSEQYFGPGTRLTVT.

The chain links TRBV6-2 or TRBV6-3 to TRBJ1-5; 7 bases match TRBD1. Per germline, CDR1 MNHEY and CDR2 SVGEGT. This CDR3 is built from 18 residues. The junction had 11 bases not matched to a gene; V was cut back by 2 bases and J by 1 base. DNA of the CDR3: TGTGCCAGCAGTTACGTCTGGGCCAGGGGGATCAGCAATCAGCCCCAGCATTTT. Translation: CASSYVWARGISNQPQHF.

J is TRBJ2-3 and V is TRBV7-3; maybe TRBD1 (6 bases). Between the trimmed V and J ends, which lost 1 base and 4 bases, there was a span of 15 bases. The CDR3 has 16 residues. The V gene's germline CDR1 is SGHTA and CDR2 FQGTGA. The CDR3 reads CASSLSGQGPSDTQYF. The CDR3 DNA reads as TGTGCCAGCAGCTTAAGTGGCCAGGGGCCCTCAGATACGCAGTATTTT.

The chain joins TRBV25-1 to TRBJ2-1; TRBD1 aligns across 7 bases. In germline, CDR1 is MGHDK, CDR2 SYGVNS. Losses at the gene ends were 2 bases for V and 4 bases for J; bases not matched to a gene: 8. This CDR3 spans 16 amino acids. CDR3 DNA: TGTGCCAGCAGTGAACTGACAGGGCTGGAATACAATGAGCAGTTCTTC. This translates into CASSELTGLEYNEQFF.

The chain joins TRBV27 to TRBJ2-7, with 11 bases that match TRBD1. J was trimmed by 3 bases and V by 5 bases; bases with no gene match: 6. Germline V CDR1 and CDR2: MNHEY, SMNVEV (reference sequence). The CDR3 has 15 residues. The chain's CDR3 is CASSNPGTGGYEQYF. Here the CDR3 DNA reads TGTGCCAGCAGTAATCCCGGGACAGGGGGCTACGAGCAGTACTTC.

This chain joins TRBV1 and TRBJ2-2; the D call in the table, TRBD2, was not verified against the DNA. TRBV1 is a pseudogene. The length of the CDR3 is 19 residues. CDR3 in amino acids: CTSSQDPLAGARNTGELFF. The CDR3 nucleotides read TGCACCAGCAGCCAAGATCCACTAGCGGGGGCCCGAAACACCGGGGAGCTGTTTTTT.

There are a few counts of this clone. The V gene is TRBV28, the J gene TRBJ1-2, with D maybe TRBD1 (5 bases). There are 13 residues in the CDR3. Per germline, CDR1 MDHEN and CDR2 SYDVKM. V was shortened by 7 bases and J by 4 bases, with 13 bases between the two germline ends. The CDR3 coding sequence is TGTGCCAGCAAAGACCGGGGGTTCTATGGCTACACCTTC. It specifies CASKDRGFYGYTF.

The chain uses TRBV4-2 and TRBJ2-7; 8 nucleotides align to TRBD2. Germline loops: CDR1 LGHNA, CDR2 YNFKEQ. There are 15 residues in the CDR3. The V and J ends lost 3 bases and 2 bases, in that order; junction bases with no gene match: 6. Written as DNA, the CDR3 is TGTGCCAGCAGCCACCCAGCGGGAGCAACCTACGAGCAGTACTTC. It is translated as CASSHPAGATYEQYF.